Presented here are 5 T cell receptor beta chains from one specimen sequenced in a study of identical twins. TCRdb ran MiXCR on the 5' RACE reads and lists one entry per CDR3 protein. The data contain roughly 770,000 distinct CDR3 sequences, about 20% of them singletons. These data are also associated with another study on T cells expressing NK-cell markers.

Input material: PBMCs. The receptor source for this set is a woman aged 18 to 35 in good health.

This clonotype turned up a few times. J is TRBJ2-3 and V is TRBV9; D call uncertain. V was trimmed by 0 bases and J by 4 bases, leaving 9 bases between them. Germline CDR1 SGDLS, CDR2 YYNGEE. The CDR3 totals 14 residues. The DNA for the CDR3 is TGTGCCAGCAGCGTAGAACTTGGGGCAGATACGCAGTATTTT. This sequence encodes CASSVELGADTQYF.

This clonotype was seen a handful of times. V is TRBV20-1 and J is TRBJ2-1; D perhaps matches TRBD1 (5 bases). The germline gives CDR1 DFQATT, CDR2 SNEGSKA (reference sequence). V was cut by 1 base and J by 7 bases, with 11 bases left in between. This CDR3 has 13 amino acids. Written as DNA, the CDR3 is TGCAGTGCTAGAGTCACAGGTTCTAATGAGCAGTTCTTC. Encoded protein: CSARVTGSNEQFF.

J is TRBJ2-7 and V is TRBV10-3; a weak D match, TRBD1 (6 bases). Germline V gene data show CDR1 as ENHRY and CDR2 as SYGVKD. The CDR3 covers 13 residues. The V end lost 0 bases, the J end lost 6 bases, and 9 bases lay between the germline ends. The CDR3: CAISESAGAEQYF. The CDR3, as DNA: TGTGCCATCAGTGAGTCTGCAGGGGCCGAGCAGTACTTC.

The chain recombines TRBV5-1 with TRBJ2-5, with D perhaps TRBD2 (5 bases). The CDR3 is 13 residues long. Germline V gene lookup returns CDR1 SGHRS and CDR2 YFSETQ. V was clipped by 4 bases and J by 3 bases, with 10 bases between them. CDR3: CASSRPGKETQYF. The CDR3 DNA reads as TGCGCCAGCAGCCGTCCCGGGAAAGAGACCCAGTACTTC.

This clonotype was found a few times. The chain uses TRBV9 and TRBJ2-3; 7 bases match TRBD1. The germline V gene encodes CDR1 SGDLS and CDR2 YYNGEE. CDR3 length equals 14 residues. J was trimmed by 6 bases and V by 3 bases; bases with no gene match: 7. The CDR3, as DNA: TGTGCCAGCAGCGCGAACAGGGGAAGGGATACGCAGTATTTT. It translates to CASSANRGRDTQYF.